The rows below give T cell receptor beta chains drawn from one sample of a study of radiotherapy plus CTLA-4 blockade in lung cancer. TCRdb's copy holds only in-frame clones and misses some; the assay was immunoSEQ multiplex PCR. The sample yields roughly 30,000 clones, approximately 82% seen once. This specimen consisted of peripheral blood, obtained from a patient treated with radiotherapy plus ipilimumab. Every receptor here comes from a human donor with non-small cell lung cancer who had stable disease on radiotherapy plus ipilimumab. Both conserved end residues are part of each CDR3. The D gene is left open where the match is weak. Only part of the rows carry a size: once, few, many, or a class if the clone is expanded.

>TRBJ2-1|few|NA|TRBV7-3
CASSPEWGSYNEQFF
TGTGCCAGCAGTCCCGAATGGGGCTCCTACAATGAGCAGTTCTTC
>TRBJ1-2|NA|NA|TRBV5-1
CASSSSGTAYGYTF
TGCGCCAGCAGCTCATCCGGGACGGCCTATGGCTACACCTTC
>TRBJ2-7|NA|TRBD1|TRBV10-3
CATGQTYEQYF
TGTGCCACGGGACAGACCTACGAGCAGTACTTC
>TRBJ1-5|NA|NA|TRBV5-4
CASSLDRNQPQHF
TGTGCCAGCAGCTTGGATCGCAATCAGCCCCAGCATTTT
>TRBJ2-7|NA|NA|TRBV7-2
CASSLGLESSEQYF
TGTGCCAGCAGCTTAGGGCTAGAGAGTAGCGAGCAGTACTTC
>TRBJ2-5|NA|NA|TRBV11-3
CASSLGGAQETQYF
TGTGCCAGCAGCTTAGGAGGCGCCCAAGAGACCCAGTACTTC
>TRBJ1-2|NA|NA|TRBV18
CASSPPSTGPYGYTF
TGTGCCAGCTCACCACCATCGACGGGACCCTATGGCTACACCTTC
>TRBJ2-2|NA|NA|TRBV18
CASSPLGEPRSGELFF
TGTGCCAGCTCACCCCTCGGGGAGCCAAGGTCCGGGGAGCTGTTTTTT
>TRBJ1-5|NA|NA|TRBV10-3
CAISESIFREIGDWEQPQHF
TGTGCCATCAGTGAGTCGATTTTCCGGGAAATTGGGGACTGGGAGCAGCCCCAGCATTTT
>TRBJ1-1|NA|NA|TRBV5-1
CASSLNMNTEAFF
TGCGCCAGCAGCTTGAACATGAACACTGAAGCTTTCTTT
>TRBJ2-3|NA|NA|TRBV7-6
CASSLDSRSTDTQYF
TGTGCCAGCAGCTTAGACAGTAGAAGCACAGATACGCAGTATTTT
>TRBJ1-3|NA|NA|TRBV18
CASSPLSIDTIYF
TGTGCCAGCTCACCACTAAGTATAGACACCATATATTTT
>TRBJ1-5|NA|NA|TRBV5-6
CASSLGPGTSNQPQHF
TGTGCCAGCAGCTTGGGGCCGGGCACCTCTAATCAGCCCCAGCATTTT
>TRBJ1-3|NA|NA|TRBV7-2
CASSSRESSGNTIYF
TGTGCCAGCAGCTCTCGGGAGAGCTCTGGAAACACCATATATTTT
>TRBJ1-1|once|NA|TRBV19
CASQMGPSNTEAFF
TGTGCCAGCCAGATGGGGCCGTCGAACACTGAAGCTTTCTTT
>TRBJ1-1|NA|TRBD1|TRBV2
CASREGARMDTEAFF
TGTGCCAGCAGGGAGGGGGCCAGGATGGACACTGAAGCTTTCTTT
>TRBJ1-2|NA|TRBD1|TRBV7-6
CASSSLRQGEGGYTF
TGTGCCAGCAGCTCATTAAGACAGGGCGAGGGAGGCTACACCTTC
>TRBJ1-2|NA|TRBD1|TRBV6-6
CASRPKGQGNYGYTF
TGTGCCAGCAGACCCAAGGGACAGGGAAACTATGGCTACACCTTC
>TRBJ1-5|NA|TRBD1|TRBV6-5
CASSSFRGLSNQPQHF
TGTGCCAGCAGTTCCTTTAGGGGGCTTAGCAATCAGCCCCAGCATTTT
>TRBJ1-2|once|NA|TRBV18
CASSPTGDNYGYTF
TGTGCCAGCTCACCGACCGGGGACAACTATGGCTACACCTTC
>TRBJ2-1|NA|TRBD1|TRBV9
CASSATGDIYNEQFF
TGTGCCAGCAGCGCGACAGGGGACATCTACAATGAGCAGTTCTTC
>TRBJ1-2|NA|TRBD1|TRBV7-9
CASSPGQGFYGYTF
TGTGCCAGCAGCCCGGGACAGGGGTTTTATGGCTACACCTTC
>TRBJ1-6|NA|NA|TRBV7-2
CASSPRRTGTVNSPLHF
TGTGCCAGCAGCCCCCGACGCACAGGAACCGTGAATTCACCCCTCCACTTT
>TRBJ2-2|NA|NA|TRBV5-1
CASSESFGTANTGELFF
TGCGCCAGCTCCGAATCCTTCGGGACGGCGAACACCGGGGAGCTGTTTTTT
>TRBJ1-6|NA|NA|TRBV2
CASSEGVRSSYNSPLHF
TGTGCCAGCAGTGAAGGGGTCAGGAGCTCCTATAATTCACCCCTCCACTTT
>TRBJ1-4|NA|NA|TRBV15
CATSREGATNEKLFF
TGTGCCACCAGCAGAGAGGGTGCAACTAATGAAAAACTGTTTTTT
>TRBJ2-4|NA|NA|TRBV7-2
CASSTRMGNIQYF
TGTGCCAGCAGCACTCGGATGGGAAACATTCAGTACTTC
>TRBJ1-2|NA|NA|TRBV12-5
CASGLARAPLGYTF
TGTGCTAGTGGTTTGGCTCGGGCCCCTCTAGGCTACACCTTC
>TRBJ1-2|NA|TRBD1|TRBV19
CASGRASGGTNYGYTF
TGTGCCAGTGGACGGGCCTCAGGGGGGACTAACTATGGCTACACCTTC
>TRBJ1-2|NA|NA|TRBV6-5
CASSYSPTGTNYGYTF
TGTGCCAGCAGTTACTCACCTACAGGGACAAACTATGGCTACACCTTC
>TRBJ1-1|NA|NA|TRBV29-1
CSVDQGVDTEAFF
TGCAGCGTTGATCAAGGGGTTGACACTGAAGCTTTCTTT
>TRBJ1-5|NA|NA|TRBV30
CAWTLDSNQPQHF
TGTGCCTGGACCCTAGACAGCAATCAGCCCCAGCATTTT
>TRBJ2-3|few|TRBD2|TRBV2
CASSPWGGGTDTQYF
TGTGCCAGCAGCCCTTGGGGAGGGGGCACAGATACGCAGTATTTT
>TRBJ1-5|NA|NA|TRBV28
CASSLSLSPTWSNQPQHF
TGTGCCAGCAGTTTATCTCTTAGCCCCACCTGGAGTAATCAGCCCCAGCATTTT
>TRBJ1-1|NA|NA|TRBV5-3
CARSLAQVNTEAFF
TGTGCCAGAAGCTTGGCGCAAGTGAACACTGAAGCTTTCTTT
>TRBJ2-1|few|NA|TRBV6-5
CASRRNQRNEQFF
TGTGCCAGCCGCCGAAATCAGCGGAATGAGCAGTTCTTC
>TRBJ1-1|NA|TRBD1|TRBV5-8
CASRPTGVNTEAFF
TGTGCCAGCAGGCCTACAGGGGTAAACACTGAAGCTTTCTTT